Each of the 17 T cell receptor beta chains below was sequenced from the same sample in a study of blood T cell repertoires in COVID-19. Clones were sequenced by immunoSEQ multiplex PCR, and TCRdb holds only the in-frame ones, with some missing. The table shows about 320,000 clones, with 90% occurring only once. The specimen was PBMCs or T cells enriched from blood (not recorded which). Receptor source: a man in his fifties or sixties who had recovered from COVID-19.

The chain combines TRBV5-1 with TRBJ1-1, with 7 nucleotides matching TRBD1. The CDR3 is 13 residues long. CDR1 is SGHRS and CDR2 is YFSETQ in the germline V gene. J was trimmed by 5 bases and V by 7 bases; bases with no gene match: 8. CDR3 protein: CASQGTGATEAFF. The CDR3 DNA reads TGCGCCAGCCAGGGCACAGGGGCTACTGAAGCTTTCTTT.

The rearrangement uses TRBV13 and TRBJ1-2; 7 positions agree with TRBD1. Per germline, CDR1 PRHDT and CDR2 FYEKMQ (reference sequence). The J segment lost 3 bases and the V segment lost 4 bases, leaving 11 bases of the junction unmatched. This CDR3 contains 16 residues. The CDR3 region is CASSSEGATADYGYTF. The CDR3, as DNA: TGTGCCAGCAGCTCAGAGGGGGCTACGGCGGACTATGGCTACACCTTC.

The rearrangement uses TRBV11-2 and TRBJ2-5; tentative D call: TRBD2 (6 bases). The CDR3 has 14 amino acids. V gave up 4 bases and J gave up 7 bases, with 16 bases separating them. Germline CDR1 reads SGHAT; CDR2 reads FQNNGV. CDR3 residues: CASSSARGYVTQYF. CDR3 coding DNA: TGTGCCAGCAGCTCCGCTCGGGGGTATGTGACCCAGTACTTC.

The V gene is TRBV5-1, the J gene TRBJ2-3, with TRBD2 matching over 8 bases. The CDR3 runs 14 residues. The V gene end was trimmed by 9 bases and the J gene end by 0 bases; junction bases not matched to a gene: 6. CDR1 is SGHRS and CDR2 is YFSETQ in the germline V gene. CDR3 nucleotide sequence: TGCGCCACCTCGACTAGCGCGAGCACAGATACGCAGTATTTT. It codes for CATSTSASTDTQYF.

Only one count was recorded for this clone. The chain employs TRBV3-1 (or the pseudogene TRBV3-2) and TRBJ1-2; TRBD1 matches 9 bases. V was clipped by 1 base and J by 7 bases; unmatched bases: 10. Germline CDR1 is LGHDT and CDR2 is YNNKEL (reference sequence). The CDR3 loop spans 16 amino acids. Here the CDR3 reads CASSQGGTGTLSGYTF. For the CDR3, the DNA is TGTGCCAGCAGCCAAGGGGGGACAGGGACTCTGAGTGGCTACACCTTC.

CDR3 nucleotide sequence: TGTGCCAGCAGCTTGGAACAGGGCACTGAAGCTTTCTTT. Translation gives CASSLEQGTEAFF. The chain joins TRBV7-2 to TRBJ1-1, with D tentatively TRBD1 (6 bases). The ends were cut back, 3 bases at V and 4 bases at J, with 9 bases in the middle. Germline-derived CDR1 and CDR2 are SGHTA and FQGNSA. The CDR3 length is 13 residues. The whole variable domain, remainder taken from reference TRBV7-2 and TRBJ1-1, is GAGVSQSPSNKVTEKGKDVELRCDPISGHTALYWYRQSLGQGLEFLIYFQGNSAPDKSGLPSDRFSAERTGGSVSTLTIQRTQQEDSAVYLCASSLEQGTEAFFGQGTRLTVV.

The J gene is TRBJ1-1, the V gene TRBV5-1, with a possible D match to TRBD1 (6 bases). The germline V gene encodes CDR1 SGHRS and CDR2 YFSETQ. V was shortened by 4 bases and J by 0 bases, with 16 bases between the two germline ends. This CDR3 contains 16 residues. CDR3 residues: CASSRGDNGVNTEAFF. The CDR3 DNA reads TGCGCCAGCAGCCGGGGGGACAATGGGGTGAACACTGAAGCTTTCTTT.

The gene calls are TRBV19 and TRBJ2-7; D call uncertain. Germline V gene sequence: CDR1 LNHDA, CDR2 SQIVND (reference sequence). CDR3 size: 14 residues. The V end was cut by 7 bases, the J end by 1 base, with 14 bases between. The CDR3 DNA reads as TGTGCCAGTAAGCGCACACCTCAATCCTACGAGCAGTACTTC. Translated: CASKRTPQSYEQYF. Variable domain in full (rest from reference TRBV19 and TRBJ2-7): DGGITQSPKYLFRKEGQNVTLSCEQNLNHDAMYWYRQDPGQGLRLIYYSQIVNDFQKGDIAEGYSVSREKKESFPLTVTSAQKNPTAFYLCASKRTPQSYEQYFGPGTRLTVT.

The V call is TRBV28, the J call TRBJ1-2; D uncertain. Per germline, CDR1 MDHEN and CDR2 SYDVKM. V lost 3 bases to trimming and J lost 2 bases, with 10 bases between them. The CDR3 length is 14 residues. The DNA of the CDR3 is TGTGCCAGCAGTTTTGGGCTCGAGAACTATGGCTACACCTTC. Amino acid sequence: CASSFGLENYGYTF.

This clone has only a few counts. This chain links TRBV24-1 with TRBJ1-1, with D perhaps TRBD1 (5 bases). The length of the CDR3 is 14 residues. V lost 7 bases, J lost 0 bases, and 11 bases lay in between. Germline values: CDR1 KGHDR, CDR2 SFDVKD. In nucleotides, the CDR3 is TGTGCCACCAGACCGACAGTGATGAACACTGAAGCTTTCTTT. This codes for CATRPTVMNTEAFF.

This clone appeared a single time. V and J are TRBV5-1 and TRBJ1-1, with 8 bases aligning to TRBD1. The ends lost 2 bases at V and 4 bases at J; junction bases unmatched: 4. This CDR3 is built from 14 residues. The germline CDR1 and CDR2 sequences are SGHRS and YFSETQ. The CDR3 spells CASSFYRGSTEAFF. DNA for the CDR3: TGCGCCAGCAGCTTTTACAGGGGGTCCACTGAAGCTTTCTTT. The whole variable domain, remainder taken from reference TRBV5-1 and TRBJ1-1, is KAGVTQTPRYLIKTRGQQVTLSCSPISGHRSVSWYQQTPGQGLQFLFEYFSETQRNKGNFPGRFSGRQFSNSRSEMNVSTLELGDSALYLCASSFYRGSTEAFFGQGTRLTVV.

V and J are TRBV6-5 and TRBJ2-1; 7 bases match TRBD2. There are 15 residues in the CDR3. V shed 5 bases, J shed 2 bases, and the junction held 6 bases outside the gene matches. Germline loops: CDR1 MNHEY, CDR2 SVGAGI. The CDR3 loop reads CASSTSGNAYNEQFF. DNA of the CDR3: TGTGCCAGCAGTACGAGCGGGAACGCCTACAATGAGCAGTTCTTC.

This clone appeared a few times. CDR3 DNA: TGTGCCAGCAGTATACAGGGGGCGAGCGGAAACACCATATATTTT. Translated, it gives CASSIQGASGNTIYF. The genes are TRBV3-1 (or the pseudogene TRBV3-2) and TRBJ1-3, with 9 bases lining up with TRBD1. The V gene's germline CDR1 is LGHDT and CDR2 YNNKEL (reference sequence). Trimming at V came to 6 bases and at J to 4 bases, leaving 7 bases not matched to a gene. The CDR3 spans 15 residues.

CDR3 loop: CASSPGTGWDTEAFF. CDR3 DNA sequence: TGTGCCAGCAGCCCGGGGACAGGGTGGGACACTGAAGCTTTCTTT. The J gene is TRBJ1-1, the V gene TRBV5-8, with 9 bases aligning to TRBD1. This CDR3 has 15 amino acids. Looked up from germline, CDR1 is SGHTS and CDR2 is YDEGEE. After removal of 4 bases from V and 3 bases from J, the junction contained 7 bases not matched to a gene.

The chain carries TRBV5-5 and TRBJ1-2, with TRBD1 as a possible D gene (5 bases). The CDR3 length is 15 residues. V shed 2 bases and J shed 8 bases, with 19 bases lying between them. The germline gives CDR1 SGHKS, CDR2 YYEKEE (reference sequence). CDR3 DNA: TGTGCCAGCAGCTTTACTCCATCCCAGGGTGAAGGCTACACCTTC. This translates into CASSFTPSQGEGYTF.

This clone was seen just once. CDR3 nucleotide sequence: TGTGCCAGCAGCTTGGAAGGGGATAATTCACCCCTCCACTTT. This codes for CASSLEGDNSPLHF. V and J are TRBV7-9 and TRBJ1-6; TRBD1 is a possible D gene (5 bases). The length of the CDR3 is 14 residues. Germline-derived CDR1 and CDR2 are SEHNR and FQNEAQ (reference sequence). Trimming left V 3 bases short and J 5 bases short, with 8 bases between.

CDR3 DNA: TGTGCCAGCAGTTACTCCGGAGGTGGGGACAATGAGCAGTTCTTC. It is translated as CASSYSGGGDNEQFF. This chain connects TRBV6-5 to TRBJ2-1, with D tentatively TRBD2 (5 bases). Germline-derived CDR1 and CDR2 are MNHEY and SVGAGI. Trimming pared 0 bases from V and 5 bases from J, leaving 11 bases between. This CDR3 region has 15 residues.